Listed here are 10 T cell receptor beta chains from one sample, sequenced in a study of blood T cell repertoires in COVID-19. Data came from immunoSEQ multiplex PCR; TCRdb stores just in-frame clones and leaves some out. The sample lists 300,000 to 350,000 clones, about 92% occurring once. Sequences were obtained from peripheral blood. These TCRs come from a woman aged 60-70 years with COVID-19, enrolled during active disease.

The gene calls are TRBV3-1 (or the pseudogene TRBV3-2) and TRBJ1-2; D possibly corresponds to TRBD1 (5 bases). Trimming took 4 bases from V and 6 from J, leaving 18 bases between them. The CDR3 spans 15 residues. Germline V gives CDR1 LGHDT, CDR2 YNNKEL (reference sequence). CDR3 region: CASSRLTGTTHGYTF. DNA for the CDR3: TGTGCCAGCAGCCGCCTCACCGGGACTACCCATGGCTACACCTTC.

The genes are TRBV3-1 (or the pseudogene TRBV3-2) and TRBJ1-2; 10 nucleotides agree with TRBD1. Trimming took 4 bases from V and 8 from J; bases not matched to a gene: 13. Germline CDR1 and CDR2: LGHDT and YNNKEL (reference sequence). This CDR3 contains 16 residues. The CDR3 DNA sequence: TGTGCCAGCAGCCTACGCGGGACAGGGGATTTTAGGGGCTACACCTTC. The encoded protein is CASSLRGTGDFRGYTF.

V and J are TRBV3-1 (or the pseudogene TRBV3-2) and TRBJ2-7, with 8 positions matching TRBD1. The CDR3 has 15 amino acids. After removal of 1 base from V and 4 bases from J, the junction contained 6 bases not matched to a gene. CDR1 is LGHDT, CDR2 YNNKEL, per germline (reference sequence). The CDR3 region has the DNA TGTGCCAGCAGCCAAGCGGGCAGGGGGCGGTACGAGCAGTACTTC. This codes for CASSQAGRGRYEQYF.

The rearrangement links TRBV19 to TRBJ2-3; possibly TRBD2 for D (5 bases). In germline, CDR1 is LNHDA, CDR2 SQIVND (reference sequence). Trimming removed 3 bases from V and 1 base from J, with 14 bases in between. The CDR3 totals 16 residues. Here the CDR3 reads CASSIIRTSGTDTQYF. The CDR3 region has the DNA TGTGCCAGTAGTATCATACGGACTTCCGGCACAGATACGCAGTATTTT.

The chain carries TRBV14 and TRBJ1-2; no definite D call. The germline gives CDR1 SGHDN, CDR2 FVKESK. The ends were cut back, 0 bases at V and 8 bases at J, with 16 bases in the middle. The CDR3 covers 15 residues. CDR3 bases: TGTGCCAGCAGCCAAGATAGCGGGCCATCGGGAGGCTACACCTTC. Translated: CASSQDSGPSGGYTF.

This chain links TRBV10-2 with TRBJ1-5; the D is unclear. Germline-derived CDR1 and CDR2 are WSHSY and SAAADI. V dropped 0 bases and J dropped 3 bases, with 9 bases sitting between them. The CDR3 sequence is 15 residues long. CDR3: CASSESQRHNQPQHF. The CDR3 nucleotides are TGCGCCAGCAGTGAGTCACAGAGACACAATCAGCCCCAGCATTTT.

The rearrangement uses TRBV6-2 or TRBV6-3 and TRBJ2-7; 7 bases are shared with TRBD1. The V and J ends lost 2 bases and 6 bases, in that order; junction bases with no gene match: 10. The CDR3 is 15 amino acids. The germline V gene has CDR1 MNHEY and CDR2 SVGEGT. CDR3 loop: CASSYRLTGNVEQYF. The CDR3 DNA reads TGTGCCAGCAGTTACAGGTTGACAGGGAACGTCGAGCAGTACTTC.

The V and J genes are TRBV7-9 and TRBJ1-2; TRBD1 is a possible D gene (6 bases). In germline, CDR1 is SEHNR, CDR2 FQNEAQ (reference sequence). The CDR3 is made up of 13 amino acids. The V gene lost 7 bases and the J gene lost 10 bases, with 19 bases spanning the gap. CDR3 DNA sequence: TGTGCCAGCACCCCAGCAGGGGCCGTCCACTACACCTTC. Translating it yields CASTPAGAVHYTF. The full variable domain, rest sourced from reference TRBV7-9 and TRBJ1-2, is DTGVSQNPRHKITKRGQNVTFRCDPISEHNRLYWYRQTLGQGPEFLTYFQNEAQLEKSRLLSDRFSAERPKGSFSTLEIQRTEQGDSAMYLCASTPAGAVHYTFGSGTRLTVV.

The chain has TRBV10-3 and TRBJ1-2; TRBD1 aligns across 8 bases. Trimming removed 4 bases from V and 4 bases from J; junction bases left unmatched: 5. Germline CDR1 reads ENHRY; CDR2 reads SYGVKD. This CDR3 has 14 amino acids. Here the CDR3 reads CAISGQGMIYGYTF. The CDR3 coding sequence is TGTGCCATCAGTGGACAGGGGATGATCTATGGCTACACCTTC.

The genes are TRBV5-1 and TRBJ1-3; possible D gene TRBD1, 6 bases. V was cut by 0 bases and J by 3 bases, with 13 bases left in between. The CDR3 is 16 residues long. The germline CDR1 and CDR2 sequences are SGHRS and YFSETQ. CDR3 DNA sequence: TGCGCCAGCAGCTTGGCCGGGGGGCTCTATGGAAACACCATATATTTT. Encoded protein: CASSLAGGLYGNTIYF.